One and the same sample provided the 22 T cell receptor beta chains below, sequenced in a study of blood T cell repertoires in COVID-19. Clones were sequenced by immunoSEQ multiplex PCR, and TCRdb holds only the in-frame ones, with some missing. Of more than 100,000 clones listed, 84% are singletons. The sequencing input was peripheral blood. These receptors were collected from a man in his 60s with acute or convalescent COVID-19.

This chain joins TRBV6-6 and TRBJ2-7; 9 bases fit TRBD1. J was trimmed by 3 bases and V by 11 bases; bases with no gene match: 8. Germline V lookup: CDR1 MNHNY, CDR2 SVGAGI (reference sequence). This CDR3 is built from 13 residues. The CDR3 DNA reads TGTGCCTCTGGGACAGGGAACGACTACGAGCAGTACTTC. It translates to CASGTGNDYEQYF.

The J gene is TRBJ1-1, the V gene TRBV7-3; D is unclear. The CDR3 length is 16 residues. The V gene lost 5 bases and the J gene lost 1 base, with 17 bases spanning the gap. Germline CDR1 SGHTA, CDR2 FQGTGA. The CDR3 bases are TGTGCCAGCAGCCCTTTGGGCCAGGTACAGAACACTGAAGCTTTCTTT. This gives the protein CASSPLGQVQNTEAFF.

The V gene is TRBV10-1, the J gene TRBJ2-1; 11 bases fit TRBD2. Trimming at V came to 3 bases and at J to 5 bases, leaving 3 bases not matched to a gene. The CDR3 contains 15 residues. Germline V CDR1 and CDR2: WNHNN, SYGVQD (reference sequence). The CDR3 coding sequence is TGCGCCAGCAGTGATATGGGACTAGCGGACAATGAGCAGTTCTTC. Amino acids: CASSDMGLADNEQFF.

This clone was detected a few times. The J gene is TRBJ1-6, the V gene TRBV19; 9 positions match TRBD1. CDR1 LNHDA and CDR2 SQIVND come from the germline V gene (reference sequence). Losses at the gene ends were 4 bases for V and 13 bases for J; bases not matched to a gene: 11. The CDR3 sequence is 15 residues long. The CDR3, as DNA: TGTGCCAGTAGTAGCACAGGGGGCGAGGGGTCTCCCCTCCACTTT. Amino acid sequence: CASSSTGGEGSPLHF.

The V and J genes are TRBV6-5 and TRBJ1-5, with TRBD1 matching over 7 bases. Trimming took 6 bases from V and 7 from J; bases not matched to a gene: 9. The CDR3 loop spans 14 amino acids. Germline-derived CDR1 and CDR2 are MNHEY and SVGAGI. For the CDR3, the DNA is TGTGCCAGCAGCGAGGGGGCTAGTAAGCAGCCCCAGCATTTT. It encodes CASSEGASKQPQHF.

This chain joins TRBV12-3 or TRBV12-4 and TRBJ1-2; a weak D match, TRBD1 (6 bases). The germline V and J ends were trimmed by 5 bases and 8 bases, with 15 bases remaining between them. This CDR3 contains 13 residues. CDR3 in DNA: TGTGCCAGCAGTCCCATCGGACAGAACGGCTACACCTTC. The encoded protein is CASSPIGQNGYTF.

This clone was found a few times. V and J are TRBV21-1 and TRBJ2-1; the D call of TRBD2 is as the table states it, not checked on the DNA. TRBV21-1 constitutes a pseudogene. The CDR3 extends over 19 amino acids. The CDR3, as DNA: TGTGCCAGCAGAACGAGGAATCCGGGACTAGCGGGAGTTATTGGTGAGCAGTTCTTC. Translated, it gives CASRTRNPGLAGVIGEQFF.

This CDR3 is CASSRLAGPHEQYF. The DNA of the CDR3 is TGTGCCAGCAGTCGACTAGCGGGGCCCCACGAGCAGTACTTC. The J gene is TRBJ2-7, the V gene TRBV11-2; 11 bases are shared with TRBD2. V lost 6 bases and J lost 5; bases outside the gene matches: 6. Germline V gene lookup returns CDR1 SGHAT and CDR2 FQNNGV. This CDR3 spans 14 amino acids.

This clone was observed a single time. The rearrangement joins TRBV19 to TRBJ1-3; D is possibly TRBD1 (5 bases). V lost 4 bases and J lost 2, with 15 bases in between. The germline gives CDR1 LNHDA, CDR2 SQIVND (reference sequence). This CDR3 comprises 16 residues. As DNA, the CDR3 is TGTGCCAGTAGTAACCCCGGCGGGGGGACTGGAAACACCATATATTTT. This gives the protein CASSNPGGGTGNTIYF.

The V gene is TRBV5-1, the J gene TRBJ2-1; TRBD1 aligns across 8 bases. This CDR3 spans 17 amino acids. Germline V gene sequence: CDR1 SGHRS, CDR2 YFSETQ. The ends lost 5 bases at V and 3 bases at J; junction bases unmatched: 13. The CDR3 DNA reads as TGCGCCAGCAGTTTTACCACGGGACAGGTGGGCTACAATGAGCAGTTCTTC. It yields the protein CASSFTTGQVGYNEQFF.

The chain is built from TRBV6-2 or TRBV6-3 and TRBJ1-5; D is undetermined. Germline V lookup: CDR1 MNHEY, CDR2 SVGEGT. V lost 2 bases and J lost 7, with 9 bases in between. This CDR3 has 13 amino acids. The CDR3 region has the DNA TGTGCCAGCAGTTACGACGCAGGACAGCCCCAGCATTTT. Translated: CASSYDAGQPQHF.

The sample holds one count of this clone. The genes are TRBV3-1 (or the pseudogene TRBV3-2) and TRBJ1-2; D is unresolved. CDR3 length equals 12 residues. V lost 0 bases and J lost 8, with 7 bases in between. CDR1 and CDR2 (germline): LGHDT, YNNKEL (reference sequence). CDR3 protein: CASSQDGRGYTF. Here the CDR3 DNA reads TGTGCCAGCAGCCAAGATGGGCGCGGCTACACCTTC.

The V gene is TRBV5-1, the J gene TRBJ1-1, with a possible D match to TRBD1 (5 bases). This CDR3 contains 17 residues. With 0 bases removed from V and 0 bases from J, the gap between germline ends came to 15 bases. Germline V lookup: CDR1 SGHRS, CDR2 YFSETQ. In DNA form, the CDR3 reads TGCGCCAGCAGCTTGGACCCCGCGCGGGGGATGAACACTGAAGCTTTCTTT. The encoded protein is CASSLDPARGMNTEAFF.

The CDR3 DNA reads as TGTGCCAGCAGCGGGACATTAGCGGGCTCAACCCTCAATGAGCAGTTCTTC. Translated, it gives CASSGTLAGSTLNEQFF. The J gene is TRBJ2-1, the V gene TRBV5-6; TRBD2 is a possible D gene (7 bases). Germline values: CDR1 SGHDT, CDR2 YYEEEE. V was cut by 4 bases and J by 6 bases, with 23 bases left in between. The length of the CDR3 is 17 residues.

The V gene is TRBV9, the J gene TRBJ1-3; D unresolved. Deletions cut 0 bases from V and 10 bases from J, with 11 bases between. The V gene's germline CDR1 is SGDLS and CDR2 YYNGEE. CDR3 size: 13 residues. The CDR3 reads CASSVEERGTIYF. The CDR3 region has the DNA TGTGCCAGCAGCGTAGAAGAAAGAGGTACCATATATTTT.

The chain employs TRBV5-5 and TRBJ1-6, with D hard to call. The V end was cut by 0 bases, the J end by 6 bases, with 7 bases between. Per the germline V gene, CDR1 is SGHKS and CDR2 is YYEKEE (reference sequence). This CDR3 has 14 amino acids. The DNA for the CDR3 is TGTGCCAGCAGCTTGGACAGCACTAATTCACCCCTCCACTTT. Translating it yields CASSLDSTNSPLHF.

The chain carries TRBV6-4 and TRBJ1-6, with TRBD1 as a possible D gene (5 bases). Germline V gene data show CDR1 as MRHNA and CDR2 as SNTAGT. The CDR3 loop spans 11 amino acids. Between the trimmed V and J ends, which lost 8 bases and 10 bases, there was a span of 9 bases. CDR3 DNA sequence: TGTGCCAGCCCGGGGGGGTCACCCCTCCACTTT. This codes for CASPGGSPLHF.

The V and J genes are TRBV5-6 and TRBJ1-1, with D perhaps TRBD1 (6 bases). CDR1 is SGHDT and CDR2 is YYEEEE in the germline V gene. The CDR3 runs 19 residues. The V gene lost 0 bases and the J gene lost 0 bases, with 21 bases spanning the gap. Written as DNA, the CDR3 is TGTGCCAGCAGCTTGGTATTAATTTCAGGGGTGGAAATGAACACTGAAGCTTTCTTT. Protein product: CASSLVLISGVEMNTEAFF.

This clone has just a few counts. V is TRBV7-3 and J is TRBJ2-3; D gene uncertain. V lost 6 bases to trimming and J lost 3 bases, with 10 bases between them. The CDR3 runs 13 residues. Per the germline V gene, CDR1 is SGHTA and CDR2 is FQGTGA. Written as DNA, the CDR3 is TGTGCCAGCAGTCTAAACCCTACAGATACGCAGTATTTT. Amino acid sequence: CASSLNPTDTQYF.

The chain recombines TRBV6-1 with TRBJ1-2; TRBD1 matches 9 bases. The CDR3 sequence is 17 residues long. Germline trimming cut 1 base from V and 6 bases from J; bases unmatched to any gene: 12. CDR1 and CDR2 from the germline V gene are MNHNS and SASEGT. CDR3 sequence: CASSEGLAGTGIHGYTF. The CDR3 DNA reads TGTGCCAGCAGTGAAGGTCTTGCCGGGACAGGGATCCATGGCTACACCTTC.

The rearrangement links TRBV6-5 to TRBJ1-5, with a weak D call TRBD1 (6 bases). The germline V and J ends were trimmed by 5 bases and 6 bases, with 17 bases remaining between them. CDR1 is MNHEY, CDR2 SVGAGI, per germline. The CDR3 is made up of 15 amino acids. The CDR3 here is CASSSSTGNGQPQHF. CDR3 bases: TGTGCCAGCAGTAGCTCCACAGGGAATGGTCAGCCCCAGCATTTT.

In this sample, this clone turned up a few times. This chain joins TRBV9 and TRBJ1-4, with 7 bases matching TRBD1. CDR3 size: 15 residues. Looked up from germline, CDR1 is SGDLS and CDR2 is YYNGEE. Unmatched junction bases numbered 5, after V lost 2 bases and J lost 4 bases. CDR3 in DNA: TGTGCCAGCAGCGTTCACAGGGGAGGTAATGAAAAACTGTTTTTT. Its protein product is CASSVHRGGNEKLFF. The variable domain in full, with the rest retrieved from reference TRBV9 and TRBJ1-4, is DSGVTQTPKHLITATGQRVTLRCSPRSGDLSVYWYQQSLDQGLQFLIQYYNGEERAKGNILERFSAQQFPDLHSELNLSSLELGDSALYFCASSVHRGGNEKLFFGSGTQLSVL.